This entry features one TCR beta chain sequence. This CDR3 region has 13 residues. In germline, CDR1 is DFQATT, CDR2 SNEGSKA (reference sequence). V was trimmed by 4 bases and J by 4 bases, leaving 14 bases between them. The data belong to a study of CD8+CD57+ T cells in acquired aplastic anemia. Study as a whole: Yields of DNA that came from sorted CD4+ and CD8+ cells averaged roughly 3 ug.

The study profiled TCR beta VDJ and CDR3 using genomic DNA as template. TCRdb called the reads again in MiXCR, with one record for every CDR3 protein. The sample includes around 250,000 distinct CDR3 sequences, roughly three fifths of them seen just once. The sample was sorted CD4+, CD8+, or CD8+CD57+ T cells (not recorded which) from PBMCs. The TCR originated in a human donor with severe aplastic anemia or a healthy control (not recorded which). The chain employs TRBV20-1 and TRBJ2-7, with a tentative D call TRBD1 (5 bases). Here the CDR3 reads CSAKRGLNYEQYF. The CDR3, as DNA: TGCAGTGCTAAAAGGGGCTTGAATTACGAGCAGTACTTC.